What follows is one TCR beta chain and its context. This sample is drawn from a study of blood T cell repertoires in COVID-19. On the study more broadly: Spain, Italy and the United States supplied samples that represented acute and convalescent COVID-19. T cells, B-cell-depleted T cells, or PBMCs provided the cDNA or gDNA that served as material.

Patients from Seattle were sampled longitudinally, starting during active infection. In the study's own analysis: Estimation of nucleated cell counts was performed using reference gene primer amplification. TCRdb keeps only in-frame clones here, not all; method: immunoSEQ multiplex PCR. The D gene and trimming were derived from the DNA, and the V and J assignments and clone size from that table. This sample has 150,000 to 200,000 clones, with 82% found just once. The source material was peripheral blood. This clonotype was sampled from a woman in her thirties or forties with COVID-19, enrolled during active disease.

The CDR3 nucleotides read TGCGCCAGCAGCCAAGAGGGGACTAGTACCTACGAGCAGTACTTC. Protein product: CASSQEGTSTYEQYF. The J gene is TRBJ2-7, the V gene TRBV4-1, with 8 positions matching TRBD2. Trimming removed 0 bases from V and 2 bases from J; junction bases left unmatched: 3. The CDR3 contains 15 residues. Germline assignment: CDR1 MGHRA and CDR2 YSYEKL.